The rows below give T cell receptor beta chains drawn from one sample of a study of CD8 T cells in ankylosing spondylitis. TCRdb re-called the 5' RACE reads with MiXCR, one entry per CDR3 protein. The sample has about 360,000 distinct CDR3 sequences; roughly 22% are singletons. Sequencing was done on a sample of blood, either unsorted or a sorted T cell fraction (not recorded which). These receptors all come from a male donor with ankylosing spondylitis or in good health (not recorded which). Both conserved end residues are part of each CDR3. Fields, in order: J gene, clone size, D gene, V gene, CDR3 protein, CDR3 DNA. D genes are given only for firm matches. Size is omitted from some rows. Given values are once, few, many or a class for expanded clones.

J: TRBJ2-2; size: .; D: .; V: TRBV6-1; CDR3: CASKGIHGELFF; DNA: TGTGCCAGCAAGGGAATCCACGGGGAGCTGTTTTTT
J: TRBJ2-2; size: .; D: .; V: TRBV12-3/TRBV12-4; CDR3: CASSLTAAYGTGELFF; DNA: TGTGCCAGCAGTTTAACGGCAGCGTACGGCACCGGGGAGCTGTTTTTT
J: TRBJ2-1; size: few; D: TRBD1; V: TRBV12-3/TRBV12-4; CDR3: CASSSDRSSYNEQFF; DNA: TGTGCCAGCAGCTCGGACAGGAGCTCCTACAATGAGCAGTTCTTC
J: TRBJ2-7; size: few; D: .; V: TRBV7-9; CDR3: CASSLVPQPTIEQYF; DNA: TGTGCCAGCAGCTTAGTCCCGCAGCCTACAATCGAGCAGTACTTC
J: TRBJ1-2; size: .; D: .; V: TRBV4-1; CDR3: CASSQDSSYGYTF; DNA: TGCGCCAGCAGCCAGGACAGTTCCTATGGCTACACCTTC
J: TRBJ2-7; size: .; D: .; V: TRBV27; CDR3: CASSLTRGVYEQYF; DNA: TGTGCCAGCAGTTTAACAAGGGGGGTCTACGAGCAGTACTTC
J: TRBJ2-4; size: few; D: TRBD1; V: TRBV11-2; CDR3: CASSLVRGPKNIQYF; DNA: TGTGCCAGCAGCTTAGTGAGGGGGCCCAAAAACATTCAGTACTTC
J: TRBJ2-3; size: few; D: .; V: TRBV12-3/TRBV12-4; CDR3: CASSGYWDTATDTQYF; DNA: TGTGCCAGCAGTGGGTATTGGGACACAGCCACAGATACGCAGTATTTT
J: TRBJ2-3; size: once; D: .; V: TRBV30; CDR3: CAWRGSFPDTQYF; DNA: TGTGCCTGGAGGGGTAGTTTTCCAGATACGCAGTATTTT
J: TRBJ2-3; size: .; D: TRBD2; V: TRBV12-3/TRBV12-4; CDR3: CASSLAGLAMDPTDTQYF; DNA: TGTGCCAGCAGTTTGGCGGGACTAGCTATGGATCCGACAGATACGCAGTATTTT
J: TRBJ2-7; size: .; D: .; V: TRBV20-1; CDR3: CSARDFFGRSYEQYF; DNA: TGCAGTGCTAGAGATTTTTTTGGCCGGTCCTACGAGCAGTACTTC
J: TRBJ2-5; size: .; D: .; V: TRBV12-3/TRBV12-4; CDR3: CASSFWGEETQYF; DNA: TGTGCCAGCAGTTTTTGGGGGGAAGAGACCCAGTACTTC
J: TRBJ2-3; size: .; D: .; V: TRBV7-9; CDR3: CASGLAWADTQYF; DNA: TGTGCCAGCGGCTTAGCCTGGGCAGATACGCAGTATTTT
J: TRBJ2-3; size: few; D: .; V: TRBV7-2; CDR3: CASSISRDTQYF; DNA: TGTGCCAGCAGCATTTCCCGAGATACGCAGTATTTT
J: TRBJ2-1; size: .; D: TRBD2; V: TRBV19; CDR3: CASSWRGGNEQFF; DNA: TGTGCCAGTAGTTGGCGGGGGGGCAATGAGCAGTTCTTC
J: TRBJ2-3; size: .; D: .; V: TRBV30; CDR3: CAWSVMGIRSDTQYF; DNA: TGTGCCTGGAGTGTAATGGGCATTCGGTCAGATACGCAGTATTTT
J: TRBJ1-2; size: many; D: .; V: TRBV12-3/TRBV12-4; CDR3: CASSLGGYTF; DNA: TGTGCCAGCAGTTTAGGTGGCTACACCTTC
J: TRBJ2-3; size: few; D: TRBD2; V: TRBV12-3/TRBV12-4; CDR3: CASSLLASGGEGADTQYF; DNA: TGTGCCAGCAGTTTATTGGCTAGCGGGGGGGAGGGCGCAGATACGCAGTATTTT
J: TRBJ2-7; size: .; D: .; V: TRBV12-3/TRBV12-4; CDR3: CASSPSVNRYEQYF; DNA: TGTGCCAGCAGCCCATCGGTCAACCGCTACGAGCAGTACTTC
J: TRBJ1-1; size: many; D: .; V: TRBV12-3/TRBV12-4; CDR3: CASSFGSTEAFF; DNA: TGTGCCAGCAGTTTTGGGTCCACTGAAGCTTTCTTT
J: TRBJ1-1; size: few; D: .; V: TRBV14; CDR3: CASSQDVGTEAFF; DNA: TGTGCCAGCAGCCAAGATGTCGGGACTGAAGCTTTCTTT
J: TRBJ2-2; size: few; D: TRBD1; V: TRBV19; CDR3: CASCVMAGGTGELFF; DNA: TGTGCCAGTTGCGTCATGGCAGGGGGCACCGGGGAGCTGTTTTTT
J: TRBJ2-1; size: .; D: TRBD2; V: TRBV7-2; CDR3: CASSFGLAGGGYNEQFF; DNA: TGTGCCAGCAGCTTCGGGCTAGCGGGGGGCGGTTACAATGAGCAGTTCTTC
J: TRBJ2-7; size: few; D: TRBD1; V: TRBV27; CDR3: CASSLQGFHEQYF; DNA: TGTGCCAGCAGTCTACAGGGGTTCCACGAGCAGTACTTC
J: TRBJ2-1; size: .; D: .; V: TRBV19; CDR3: CASQPQGEGLGEQFF; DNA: TGTGCCAGTCAACCCCAGGGTGAGGGTCTAGGGGAGCAGTTCTTC
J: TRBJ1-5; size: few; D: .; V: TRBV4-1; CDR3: CASAPRAAEHQPQHF; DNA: TGCGCCAGCGCTCCGCGGGCGGCCGAGCATCAGCCCCAGCATTTT
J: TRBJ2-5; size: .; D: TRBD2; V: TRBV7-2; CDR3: CASSSTSGESGETQYF; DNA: TGTGCCAGCAGCTCGACTAGCGGGGAGAGTGGAGAGACCCAGTACTTC
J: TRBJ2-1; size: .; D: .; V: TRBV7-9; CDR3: CASSFVRYGNNEQFF; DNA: TGTGCCAGCAGCTTCGTTCGTTACGGCAACAATGAGCAGTTCTTC
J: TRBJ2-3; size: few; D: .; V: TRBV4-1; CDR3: CASSQDLKAGGTDTQYF; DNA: TGCGCCAGCAGCCAAGATCTTAAGGCAGGGGGCACAGATACGCAGTATTTT
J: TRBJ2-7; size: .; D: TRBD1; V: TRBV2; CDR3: CASTGTVTYEQYF; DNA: TGTGCCAGCACCGGGACAGTGACCTACGAGCAGTACTTC
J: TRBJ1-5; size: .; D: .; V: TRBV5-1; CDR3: CASARDGNQPQHF; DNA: TGCGCCAGCGCAAGGGATGGTAATCAGCCCCAGCATTTT
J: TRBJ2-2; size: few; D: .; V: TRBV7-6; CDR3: CASSSRPWTGELFF; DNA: TGTGCCAGCAGCTCCCGCCCTTGGACCGGGGAGCTGTTTTTT
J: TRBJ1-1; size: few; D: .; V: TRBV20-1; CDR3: CSAPGLLGVSTEAFF; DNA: TGCAGTGCCCCCGGGCTGTTGGGGGTGTCCACTGAAGCTTTCTTT
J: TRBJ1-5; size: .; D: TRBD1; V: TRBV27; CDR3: CASGPGQRNQPQHF; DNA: TGTGCCAGCGGACCGGGACAGCGAAATCAGCCCCAGCATTTT
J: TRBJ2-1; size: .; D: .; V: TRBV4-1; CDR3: CASSPSVGRGNEQFF; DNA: TGCGCCAGCAGCCCCTCGGTCGGAAGGGGGAATGAGCAGTTCTTC
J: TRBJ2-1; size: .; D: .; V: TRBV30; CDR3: CAWSVLGANEQFF; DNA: TGTGCCTGGAGTGTACTTGGGGCCAATGAGCAGTTCTTC
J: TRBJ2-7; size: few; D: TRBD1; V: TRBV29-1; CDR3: CSVRTGDEQYF; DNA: TGCAGCGTCCGGACAGGGGACGAGCAGTACTTC
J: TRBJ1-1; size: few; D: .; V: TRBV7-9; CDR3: CASSVTGTSTEAFF; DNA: TGTGCCAGCAGCGTAACAGGGACCAGCACTGAAGCTTTCTTT
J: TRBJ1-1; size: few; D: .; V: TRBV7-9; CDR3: CASSWEGAEAFF; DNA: TGTGCCAGCAGCTGGGAGGGCGCTGAAGCTTTCTTT
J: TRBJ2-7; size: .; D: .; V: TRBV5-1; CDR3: CASSRGTYEQYF; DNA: TGCGCCAGCAGCCGAGGCACCTACGAGCAGTACTTC
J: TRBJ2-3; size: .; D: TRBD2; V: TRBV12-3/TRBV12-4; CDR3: CASSLWGGTSTDTQYF; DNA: TGTGCCAGCAGTTTGTGGGGGGGAACTAGCACAGATACGCAGTATTTT
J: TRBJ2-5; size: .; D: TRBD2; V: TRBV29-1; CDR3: CSVVLAGSQETQYF; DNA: TGCAGCGTGGTACTAGCGGGAAGCCAAGAGACCCAGTACTTC
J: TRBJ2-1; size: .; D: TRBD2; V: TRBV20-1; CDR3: CSANRGDNEQFF; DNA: TGCAGTGCTAATCGGGGGGACAATGAGCAGTTCTTC
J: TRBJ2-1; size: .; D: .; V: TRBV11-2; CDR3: CASIPPDDNEQFF; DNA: TGTGCCAGCATTCCCCCGGATGACAATGAGCAGTTCTTC
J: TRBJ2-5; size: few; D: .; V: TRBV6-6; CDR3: CASSYVWGETQYF; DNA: TGTGCCAGCAGTTATGTTTGGGGAGAGACCCAGTACTTC
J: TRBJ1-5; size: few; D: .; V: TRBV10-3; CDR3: CAPRDLLENSPSNQPQHF; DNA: TGTGCCCCAAGGGACTTACTCGAAAATTCTCCCAGCAATCAGCCCCAGCATTTT
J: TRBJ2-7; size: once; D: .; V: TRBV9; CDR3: CASSATGGGAYEQYF; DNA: TGTGCCAGCAGCGCAACAGGGGGGGGAGCCTACGAGCAGTACTTC
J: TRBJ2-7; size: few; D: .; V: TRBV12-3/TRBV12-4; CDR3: CASSNVRPSSYEQYF; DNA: TGTGCCAGCAGCAATGTCCGTCCTAGCTCCTACGAGCAGTACTTC
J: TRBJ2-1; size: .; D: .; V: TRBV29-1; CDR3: CSAWGEGATGSYNEQFF; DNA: TGCAGCGCCTGGGGGGAGGGGGCGACGGGCTCCTACAATGAGCAGTTCTTC
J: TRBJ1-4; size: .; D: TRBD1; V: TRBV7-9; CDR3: CASSPPGGGLEKLFF; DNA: TGTGCCAGCAGCCCACCGGGAGGGGGCCTTGAAAAACTGTTTTTT
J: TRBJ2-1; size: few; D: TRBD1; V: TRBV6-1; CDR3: CASSPTWTGGIYNEQFF; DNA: TGTGCCAGCAGCCCTACTTGGACAGGGGGTATCTACAATGAGCAGTTCTTC
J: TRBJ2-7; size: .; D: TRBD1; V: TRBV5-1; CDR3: CASSPGTAPSLEQYF; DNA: TGCGCCAGCAGCCCCGGGACAGCTCCGTCTCTCGAGCAGTACTTC
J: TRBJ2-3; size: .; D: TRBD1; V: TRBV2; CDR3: CASNPDRETDTQYF; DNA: TGTGCCAGCAACCCGGACAGGGAAACAGATACGCAGTATTTT
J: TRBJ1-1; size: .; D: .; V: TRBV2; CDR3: CASSADITPLQDGTEAFF; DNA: TGTGCCAGCAGCGCGGACATTACTCCGTTGCAGGATGGCACTGAAGCTTTCTTT
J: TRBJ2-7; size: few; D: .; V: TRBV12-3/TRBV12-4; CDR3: CASSPHGAPGYEQYF; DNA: TGTGCCAGCAGTCCCCACGGGGCTCCAGGATACGAGCAGTACTTC
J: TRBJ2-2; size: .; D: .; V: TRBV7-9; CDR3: CASRRESGELFF; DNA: TGTGCCAGCAGGAGAGAGTCCGGGGAGCTGTTTTTT
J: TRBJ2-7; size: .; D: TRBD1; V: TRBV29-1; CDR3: CSAFTFGQGLGYEQYF; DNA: TGCAGCGCCTTTACTTTCGGACAGGGCCTCGGCTACGAGCAGTACTTC